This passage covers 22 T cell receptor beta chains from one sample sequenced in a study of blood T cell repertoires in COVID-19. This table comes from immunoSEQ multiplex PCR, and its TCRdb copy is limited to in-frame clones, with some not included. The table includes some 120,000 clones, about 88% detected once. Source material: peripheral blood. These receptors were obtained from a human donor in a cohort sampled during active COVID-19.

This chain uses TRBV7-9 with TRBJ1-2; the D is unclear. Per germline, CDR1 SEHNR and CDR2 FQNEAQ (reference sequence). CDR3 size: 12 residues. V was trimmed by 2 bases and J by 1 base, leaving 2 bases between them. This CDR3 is CASSLYNYGYTF. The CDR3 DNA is TGTGCCAGCAGCTTATATAACTATGGCTACACCTTC.

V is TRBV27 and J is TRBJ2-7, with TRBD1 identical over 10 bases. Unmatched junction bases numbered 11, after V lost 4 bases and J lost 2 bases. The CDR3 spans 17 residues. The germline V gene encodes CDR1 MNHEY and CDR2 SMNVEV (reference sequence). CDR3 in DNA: TGTGCCAGCAGTTACCAACCAGGAGACAGGGGGCCCTACGAGCAGTACTTC. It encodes CASSYQPGDRGPYEQYF.

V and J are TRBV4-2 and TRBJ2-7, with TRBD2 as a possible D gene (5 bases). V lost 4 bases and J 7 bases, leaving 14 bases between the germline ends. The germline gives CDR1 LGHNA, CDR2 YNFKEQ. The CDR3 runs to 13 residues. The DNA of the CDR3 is TGTGCCAGCAGCCTCGCCCGGGGTCGGGAGCAGTACTTC. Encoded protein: CASSLARGREQYF.

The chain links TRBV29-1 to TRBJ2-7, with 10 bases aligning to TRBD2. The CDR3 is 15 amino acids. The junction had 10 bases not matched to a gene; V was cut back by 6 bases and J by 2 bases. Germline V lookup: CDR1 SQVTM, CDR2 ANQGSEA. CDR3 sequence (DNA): TGCAGCGTCCGAGCCCTAGCGGGAGAGACCTACGAGCAGTACTTC. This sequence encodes CSVRALAGETYEQYF.

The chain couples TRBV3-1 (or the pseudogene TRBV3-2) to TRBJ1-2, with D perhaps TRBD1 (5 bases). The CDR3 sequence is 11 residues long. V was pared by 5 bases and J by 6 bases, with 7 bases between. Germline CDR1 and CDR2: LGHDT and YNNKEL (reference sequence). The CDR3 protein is CASSKGHGYTF. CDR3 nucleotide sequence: TGTGCCAGCAGCAAGGGGCATGGCTACACCTTC.

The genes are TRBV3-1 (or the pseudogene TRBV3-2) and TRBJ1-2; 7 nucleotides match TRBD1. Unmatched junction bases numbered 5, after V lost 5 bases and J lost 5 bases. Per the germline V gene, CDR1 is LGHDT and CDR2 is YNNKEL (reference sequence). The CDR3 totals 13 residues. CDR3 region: CASSIRGSYGYTF. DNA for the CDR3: TGTGCCAGCAGCATCAGGGGGTCGTATGGCTACACCTTC.

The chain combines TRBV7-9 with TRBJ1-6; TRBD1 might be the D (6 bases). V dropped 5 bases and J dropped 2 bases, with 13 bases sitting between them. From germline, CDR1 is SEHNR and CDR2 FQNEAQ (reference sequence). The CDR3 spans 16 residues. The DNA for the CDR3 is TGTGCCAGCAGCCAGGTCCAGGGGACCTATAATTCACCCCTCCACTTT. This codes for CASSQVQGTYNSPLHF.

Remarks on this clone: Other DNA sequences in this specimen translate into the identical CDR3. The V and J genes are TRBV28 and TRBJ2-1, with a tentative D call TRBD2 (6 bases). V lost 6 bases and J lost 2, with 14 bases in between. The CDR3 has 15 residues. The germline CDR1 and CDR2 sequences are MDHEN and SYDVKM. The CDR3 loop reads CASSLSGSTYNEQFF. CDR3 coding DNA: TGTGCCAGCAGCCTCAGCGGGTCCACCTACAATGAGCAGTTCTTC.

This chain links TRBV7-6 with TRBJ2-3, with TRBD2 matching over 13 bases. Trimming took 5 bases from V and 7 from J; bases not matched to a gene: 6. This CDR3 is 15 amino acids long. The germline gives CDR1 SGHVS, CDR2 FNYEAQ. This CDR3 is CASSKYGTSGNTQYF. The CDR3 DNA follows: TGTGCCAGCAGCAAATACGGGACTAGCGGGAATACGCAGTATTTT.

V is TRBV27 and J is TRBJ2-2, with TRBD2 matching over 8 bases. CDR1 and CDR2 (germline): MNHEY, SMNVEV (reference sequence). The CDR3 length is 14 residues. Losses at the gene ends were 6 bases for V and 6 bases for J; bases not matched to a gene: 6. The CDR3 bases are TGTGCCAGCAGCTGGAATAGCGGGGCCGGGGAGCTGTTTTTT. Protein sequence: CASSWNSGAGELFF.

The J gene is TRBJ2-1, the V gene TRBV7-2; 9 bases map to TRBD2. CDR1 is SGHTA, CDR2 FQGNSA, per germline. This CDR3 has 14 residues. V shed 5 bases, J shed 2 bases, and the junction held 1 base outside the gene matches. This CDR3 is CASSRGGAYNEQFF. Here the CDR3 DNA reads TGTGCCAGCAGCCGCGGGGGGGCCTACAATGAGCAGTTCTTC.

CDR3 nucleotide sequence: TGCAGCGTTGAGGGACTAGCAGTGTATACGCAGTATTTT. It specifies CSVEGLAVYTQYF. This chain links TRBV29-1 with TRBJ2-3, with 9 bases fitting TRBD2. Germline V gives CDR1 SQVTM, CDR2 ANQGSEA. V was clipped by 3 bases and J by 7 bases; unmatched bases: 5. The CDR3 has 13 amino acids.

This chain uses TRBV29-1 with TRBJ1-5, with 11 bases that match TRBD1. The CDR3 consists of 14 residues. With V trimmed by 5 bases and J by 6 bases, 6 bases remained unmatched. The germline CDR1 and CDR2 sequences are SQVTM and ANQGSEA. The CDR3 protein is CSVSGTGGGQPQHF. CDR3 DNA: TGCAGCGTTTCAGGGACAGGGGGAGGTCAGCCCCAGCATTTT.

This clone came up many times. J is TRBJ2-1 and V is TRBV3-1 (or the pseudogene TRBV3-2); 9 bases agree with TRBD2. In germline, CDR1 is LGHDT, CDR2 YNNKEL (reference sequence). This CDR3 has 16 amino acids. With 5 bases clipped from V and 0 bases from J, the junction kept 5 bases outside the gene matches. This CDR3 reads CASSDSGRVSYNEQFF. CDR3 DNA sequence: TGTGCCAGCAGCGATAGCGGGAGAGTCTCCTACAATGAGCAGTTCTTC.

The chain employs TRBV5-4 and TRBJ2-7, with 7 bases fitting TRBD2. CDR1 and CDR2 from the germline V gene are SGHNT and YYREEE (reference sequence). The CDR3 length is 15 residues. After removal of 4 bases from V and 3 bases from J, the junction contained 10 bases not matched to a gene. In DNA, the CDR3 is TGTGCCAGCAGCCGCCGGGACTACTGGGACTACGAGCAGTACTTC. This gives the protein CASSRRDYWDYEQYF.

The CDR3 region has the DNA TGTGCCAGCAGCTTGGGACTAGCGGGAGAACCGTACTTC. This sequence encodes CASSLGLAGEPYF. The rearrangement uses TRBV7-2 and TRBJ2-7; 14 bases align to TRBD2. The CDR3 is 13 residues long. Germline-derived CDR1 and CDR2 are SGHTA and FQGNSA. With V trimmed by 3 bases and J by 12 bases, 4 bases remained unmatched.

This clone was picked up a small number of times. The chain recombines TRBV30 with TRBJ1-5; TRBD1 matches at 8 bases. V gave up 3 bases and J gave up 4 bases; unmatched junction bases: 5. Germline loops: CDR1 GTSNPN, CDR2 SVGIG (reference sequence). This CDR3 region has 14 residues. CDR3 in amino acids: CAWSSGTGNQPQHF. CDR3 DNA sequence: TGTGCCTGGAGCAGCGGGACAGGTAATCAGCCCCAGCATTTT.

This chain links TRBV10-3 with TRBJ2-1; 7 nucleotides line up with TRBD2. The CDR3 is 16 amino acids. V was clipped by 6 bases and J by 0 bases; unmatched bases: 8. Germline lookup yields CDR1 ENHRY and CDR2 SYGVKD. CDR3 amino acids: CAIRGGVGSSYNEQFF. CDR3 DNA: TGTGCCATCAGGGGGGGGGTTGGCAGCTCCTACAATGAGCAGTTCTTC.

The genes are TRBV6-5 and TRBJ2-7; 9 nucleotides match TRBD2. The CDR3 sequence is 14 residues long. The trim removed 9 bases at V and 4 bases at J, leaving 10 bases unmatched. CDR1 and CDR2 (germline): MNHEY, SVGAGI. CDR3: CARRLGTSLYEQYF. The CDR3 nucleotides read TGTGCCAGGCGCTTGGGGACTAGCTTATACGAGCAGTACTTC.

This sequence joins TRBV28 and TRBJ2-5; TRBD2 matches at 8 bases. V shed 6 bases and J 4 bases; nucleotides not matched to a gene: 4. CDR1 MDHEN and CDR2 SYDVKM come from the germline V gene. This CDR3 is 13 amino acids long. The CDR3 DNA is TGTGCCAGCAGCCCAAGCGGGAGAGAGACCCAGTACTTC. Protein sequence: CASSPSGRETQYF.

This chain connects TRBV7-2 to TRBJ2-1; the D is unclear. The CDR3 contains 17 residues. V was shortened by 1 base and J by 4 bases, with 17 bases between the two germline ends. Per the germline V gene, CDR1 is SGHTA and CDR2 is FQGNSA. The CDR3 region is CASSLDPLEKRYNEQFF. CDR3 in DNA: TGTGCCAGCAGCTTAGACCCGCTCGAGAAACGGTACAATGAGCAGTTCTTC.

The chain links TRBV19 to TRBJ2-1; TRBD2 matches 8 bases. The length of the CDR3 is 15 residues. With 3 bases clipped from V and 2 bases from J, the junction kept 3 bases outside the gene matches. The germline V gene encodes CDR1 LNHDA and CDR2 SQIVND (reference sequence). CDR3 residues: CASSITSGPYNEQFF. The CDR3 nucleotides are TGTGCCAGTAGTATTACTAGCGGACCCTACAATGAGCAGTTCTTC.